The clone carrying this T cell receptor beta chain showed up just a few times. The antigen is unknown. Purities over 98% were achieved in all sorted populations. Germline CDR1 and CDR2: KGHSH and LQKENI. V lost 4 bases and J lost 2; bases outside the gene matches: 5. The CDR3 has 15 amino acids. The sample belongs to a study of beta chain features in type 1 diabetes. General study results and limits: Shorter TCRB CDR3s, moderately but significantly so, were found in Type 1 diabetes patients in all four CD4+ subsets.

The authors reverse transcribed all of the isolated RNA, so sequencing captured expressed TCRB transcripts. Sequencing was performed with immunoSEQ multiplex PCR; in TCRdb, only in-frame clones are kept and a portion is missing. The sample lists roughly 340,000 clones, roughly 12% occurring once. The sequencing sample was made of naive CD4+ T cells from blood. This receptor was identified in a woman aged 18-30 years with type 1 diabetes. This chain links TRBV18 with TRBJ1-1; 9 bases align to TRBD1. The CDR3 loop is CASSQQDRGNTEAFF. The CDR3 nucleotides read TGTGCCAGCTCACAACAGGACAGGGGTAACACTGAAGCTTTCTTT.